These 28 T cell receptor beta chains came from one sample sequenced in a study of tumor-infiltrating lymphocytes in primary liver carcinoma. The blood RNA (from unsorted whole blood) was obtained, and germline DNA was also extracted. The input was 450 to 500 ng total RNA; TCR beta cDNA was made from it with a constant-region primer. Slightly modified ARM-PCR served as the procedure for the TCR beta libraries. These libraries came from three rounds of nested multiplex PCR. TRBV1-TRBV30 forward and Cbeta reverse primers drove the first two approximately 11-cycle rounds. One entry per CDR3 protein, called by TCRdb with MiXCR from the multiplex PCR reads. The sample includes 180,000 or so distinct CDR3 sequences, about 55% of them seen just once. Input material: peripheral blood. Receptors were obtained from a man aged 35-49 years with primary liver carcinoma and hepatitis B virus infection.

This clonotype was observed once. CDR3 in DNA: TGTGCCAGCAGTGAAGCGCAGTGTAATGAAAAACTGTTTTTT. Translation: CASSEAQCNEKLFF. The chain uses TRBV6-1 and TRBJ1-4, with no clear D. Germline V CDR1 and CDR2: MNHNS, SASEGT. Trimming removed 0 bases from V and 4 bases from J, with 6 bases in between. This CDR3 comprises 14 residues.

The chain couples TRBV6-5 to TRBJ1-4; D is ambiguous. Germline V lookup: CDR1 MNHEY, CDR2 SVGAGI. The germline V and J ends were trimmed by 6 bases and 2 bases, with 7 bases remaining between them. This CDR3 is built from 13 residues. CDR3 bases: TGTGCCAGCAGGGAATTTACTAATGAAAAACTGTTTTTT. This gives the protein CASREFTNEKLFF.

Note on this clonotype: The junction does not match germline at one end; this may be a read error. The chain links TRBV4-1 to TRBJ2-7; TRBD1 matches at 7 bases. CDR1 is MGHRA, CDR2 YSYEKL, per germline. The CDR3 has 14 amino acids. This chain's CDR3 is CARSPRDSSYEQYF. As DNA, the CDR3 is TGCGCCAGGAGCCCAAGGGACAGCTCCTACGAGCAGTACTTC.

This chain joins TRBV4-2 and TRBJ1-5; D not certain. Trimming removed 3 bases at V and 0 bases at J, with 9 bases between. Germline V gene data show CDR1 as LGHNA and CDR2 as YNFKEQ. The length of the CDR3 is 15 residues. The CDR3 region is CASSHISDSNQPQHF. DNA of the CDR3: TGTGCCAGCAGCCACATCAGTGATAGCAATCAGCCCCAGCATTTT.

This clonotype was counted between two and nine times. The chain combines TRBV6-5 with TRBJ1-6, with D perhaps TRBD1 (6 bases). This CDR3 is built from 14 residues. CDR1 is MNHEY, CDR2 SVGAGI, per germline. Trimming removed 4 bases at V and 2 bases at J, with 6 bases between. CDR3 DNA sequence: TGTGCCAGCAGTTCAGGGGCCTATAATTCACCCCTCCACTTT. It translates to CASSSGAYNSPLHF.

This sequence joins TRBV5-1 and TRBJ2-1, with D uncertain. CDR3 size: 18 residues. V gave up 4 bases and J gave up 0 bases, with 20 bases separating them. Germline lookup yields CDR1 SGHRS and CDR2 YFSETQ. CDR3 coding DNA: TGCGCCAGCAGCCCGCTTACCGGCGGCGGTTGCTCCTACAATGAGCAGTTCTTC. Protein product: CASSPLTGGGCSYNEQFF.

The chain carries TRBV6-5 and TRBJ1-1; 10 bases agree with TRBD1. The CDR3 runs 16 residues. With 3 bases clipped from V and 4 bases from J, the junction kept 8 bases outside the gene matches. CDR1 is MNHEY and CDR2 is SVGAGI in the germline V gene. CDR3 residues: CASSYLRDRGFTEAFF. The CDR3 DNA is TGTGCCAGCAGTTATCTCCGGGACAGGGGTTTCACTGAAGCTTTCTTT.

J is TRBJ2-1 and V is TRBV5-5; weak D call: TRBD2 (6 bases). The V end lost 5 bases, the J end lost 5 bases, and 17 bases lay between the germline ends. CDR1 is SGHKS, CDR2 YYEKEE, per germline (reference sequence). The CDR3 covers 15 residues. The CDR3 nucleotides are TGTGCCAGCAGTCGTCAGGAGGGGCGGGACAATGAGCAGTTCTTC. Its protein is CASSRQEGRDNEQFF.

The chain links TRBV5-1 to TRBJ2-2; D remains ambiguous. The CDR3 loop spans 16 amino acids. V was trimmed by 2 bases and J by 0 bases, leaving 11 bases between them. Germline values: CDR1 SGHRS, CDR2 YFSETQ. The CDR3 sequence: CASSFSSVANTGELFF. Here the CDR3 DNA reads TGCGCCAGCAGCTTTTCCAGCGTCGCGAACACCGGGGAGCTGTTTTTT.

V is TRBV5-1 and J is TRBJ2-3; D is unclear. Germline V CDR1 and CDR2: SGHRS, YFSETQ. This CDR3 spans 14 amino acids. Trimming stripped 5 bases from V and 0 bases from J, with 10 bases between. Here the CDR3 DNA reads TGCGCCAGCAGGAAAGACACCAGCACAGATACGCAGTATTTT. This encodes CASRKDTSTDTQYF.

The rearrangement joins TRBV10-1 to TRBJ2-1; 8 nucleotides agree with TRBD2. The germline gives CDR1 WNHNN, CDR2 SYGVQD (reference sequence). The CDR3 totals 22 residues. Unmatched junction bases numbered 22, after V lost 3 bases and J lost 0 bases. Here the CDR3 DNA reads TGCGCCAGCAGTGACACTGTTCCGGGACTAGGAGTAAAGGTCAGCTCCTACAATGAGCAGTTCTTC. Its translation: CASSDTVPGLGVKVSSYNEQFF.

Note on this clonotype: One base away lies a much larger clone, so this may be a sequencing read error. The chain employs TRBV6-1 and TRBJ2-1; a possible D gene is TRBD2 (6 bases). The germline V gene encodes CDR1 MNHNS and CDR2 SASEGT. This CDR3 spans 13 amino acids. CDR3 in DNA: TGTGCCAGCAGTGTTACGGAGGGAGCTGAGCAGTTATTC. Protein sequence: CASSVTEGAEQLF.

The chain combines TRBV29-1 with TRBJ2-6, with a tentative D call TRBD2 (5 bases). Trimming pared 5 bases from V and 0 bases from J, leaving 11 bases between. This CDR3 spans 15 amino acids. Germline V gives CDR1 SQVTM, CDR2 ANQGSEA. CDR3 in amino acids: CSVPGLSSGANVLTF. The CDR3 DNA reads TGCAGCGTTCCCGGACTTTCCTCTGGGGCCAACGTCCTGACTTTC. The variable domain in full, completed from reference TRBV29-1 and TRBJ2-6, reads SAVISQKPSRDICQRGTSLTIQCQVDSQVTMMFWYRQQPGQSLTLIATANQGSEATYESGFVIDKFPISRPNLTFSTLTVSNMSPEDSSIYLCSVPGLSSGANVLTFGAGSRLTVL.

The rearrangement joins TRBV6-5 to TRBJ1-3; D gene ambiguous. CDR1 and CDR2 from the germline V gene are MNHEY and SVGAGI. The V and J ends lost 7 bases and 0 bases respectively, with 10 bases between them. This CDR3 contains 14 residues. CDR3 in amino acids: CASKDIDSGNTIYF. The CDR3 nucleotides are TGTGCCAGCAAAGACATAGACTCTGGAAACACCATATATTTT.

This chain uses TRBV11-2 with TRBJ2-7, with D perhaps TRBD2 (5 bases). The CDR3 has 15 amino acids. CDR1 SGHAT and CDR2 FQNNGV come from the germline V gene. Trimming stripped 1 base from V and 5 bases from J, with 15 bases between. CDR3 sequence reads: CASSLAARTGDEQYF. The CDR3 DNA reads as TGTGCCAGCAGCTTAGCGGCTCGGACCGGGGACGAGCAGTACTTC.

In DNA, the CDR3 is TGTGCCAGCAGCCAAGCGGGAACGGGGAGAGATACGCAGTATTTT. This sequence encodes CASSQAGTGRDTQYF. The chain carries TRBV14 and TRBJ2-3; a weak D match, TRBD2 (5 bases). V shed 1 base and J shed 5 bases, with 13 bases lying between them. The germline CDR1 and CDR2 sequences are SGHDN and FVKESK. This CDR3 has 15 amino acids.

This clonotype was counted between two and nine times. This sequence joins TRBV5-6 and TRBJ2-7, with D tentatively TRBD2 (5 bases). The CDR3 loop spans 12 amino acids. Germline V gene lookup returns CDR1 SGHDT and CDR2 YYEEEE. V shed 4 bases and J shed 4 bases, with 9 bases lying between them. CDR3 DNA: TGTGCCAGCAGCCTCCGGACTTACGAGCAGTACTTC. As protein: CASSLRTYEQYF.

This clonotype was detected a few times. The genes are TRBV10-3 and TRBJ2-1; the D is unclear. V was cut by 6 bases and J by 8 bases, with 17 bases left in between. The CDR3 extends over 14 amino acids. Germline V gives CDR1 ENHRY, CDR2 SYGVKD. The CDR3 reads CAIRSPSPFDEQFF. In DNA, the CDR3 is TGTGCCATCAGGTCCCCTAGTCCGTTCGATGAGCAGTTCTTC.

Comment on this clonotype: A junction boundary mismatches the germline segment, possibly from a read error. The V and J genes are TRBV5-4 and TRBJ1-2; D is perhaps TRBD1 (6 bases). The germline V gene has CDR1 SGHNT and CDR2 YYREEE (reference sequence). The CDR3 covers 14 residues. CDR3: CAGSLWTANYDYTF. The CDR3 DNA sequence: TGTGCCGGCAGCTTGTGGACAGCTAACTATGACTACACCTTC.

The chain links TRBV28 to TRBJ2-7; D possibly corresponds to TRBD1 (6 bases). V was trimmed by 4 bases and J by 7 bases, leaving 17 bases between them. The CDR3 length is 14 residues. CDR1 is MDHEN, CDR2 SYDVKM, per germline. The CDR3 loop reads CASSYRVPAAEQYF. CDR3 in DNA: TGTGCCAGCAGTTACAGGGTTCCGGCGGCTGAGCAGTACTTC.

To note about this clonotype: This may be a read error: a much more frequent sequence differs by one nucleotide. V is TRBV5-4 and J is TRBJ2-7; 8 bases fit TRBD1. Germline CDR1 and CDR2: SGHNT and YYREEE (reference sequence). Germline trimming cut 4 bases from V and 8 bases from J; bases unmatched to any gene: 17. There are 16 residues in the CDR3. CDR3 bases: TGTGCCAGCAGCCATCCTCCCGTGACAGGGGCACAGCAGCAGTACTTC. It specifies CASSHPPVTGAQQQYF. Variable domain in full (rest from reference TRBV5-4 and TRBJ2-7): ETGVTQSPTHLIKTRGQQVTLRCSSQSGHNTVSWYQQALGQGPQFIFQYYREEENGRGNFPPRFSGLQFPNYSSELNVNALELDDSALYLCASSHPPVTGAQQQYFGPGTRLTVT.

The chain combines TRBV10-3 with TRBJ2-5, with 13 bases lining up with TRBD2. This CDR3 comprises 16 residues. Trimming at V came to 4 bases and at J to 1 base, leaving 3 bases not matched to a gene. Germline values: CDR1 ENHRY, CDR2 SYGVKD. CDR3 nucleotide sequence: TGTGCCATCAGTGTCGGGACTAGCGGGATCCAAGAGACCCAGTACTTC. This sequence encodes CAISVGTSGIQETQYF.

The genes are TRBV29-1 and TRBJ1-1, with TRBD1 identical over 8 bases. V shed 7 bases and J 4 bases; nucleotides not matched to a gene: 11. Germline V gives CDR1 SQVTM, CDR2 ANQGSEA. This CDR3 comprises 14 residues. DNA for the CDR3: TGCAGCGCCATAGCCAGGGGGCTAGGCACTGAAGCTTTCTTT. Protein: CSAIARGLGTEAFF.

On this clonotype: An end of the junction does not agree with germline; a read error may underlie this. The chain couples TRBV11-2 to TRBJ2-6; the D gene could be TRBD1 or TRBD2 (6 bases each). Germline V gene sequence: CDR1 SGHAT, CDR2 FQNNGV. The CDR3 has 16 residues. CDR3: CASSSRGKSGDNVLTF. The CDR3 bases are TGTGCCAGCAGCTCCCGGGGGAAGTCTGGGGACAACGTCCTAACTTTC.

On this clonotype: Compared with germline, one end of the junction differs, possibly owing to a read error. This sequence joins TRBV11-2 and TRBJ2-1; 9 nucleotides match TRBD2. CDR3 length: 15 amino acids. The germline V gene encodes CDR1 SGHAT and CDR2 FQNNGV. The CDR3 DNA reads as TGTGCCAGTAGCCGAGCGGGAGGATACGCCAATGAGCACTTCTTC. It codes for CASSRAGGYANEHFF.

This rearrangement joins TRBV5-4 to TRBJ2-3, with a tentative D call TRBD1 (5 bases). This CDR3 has 14 amino acids. From germline, CDR1 is SGHNT and CDR2 YYREEE (reference sequence). Deletions cut 0 bases from V and 3 bases from J, with 8 bases between. The CDR3 DNA reads TGTGCCAGCAGCTTGGTGGGGCGGACAGATACGCAGTATTTT. It specifies CASSLVGRTDTQYF.

About this clonotype: The junction departs from germline at one end; a sequencing error may be responsible. DNA of the CDR3: TGCAGCGGTACCACCGAGGCTAATGAAAGACTGTTTTTT. It is translated as CSGTTEANERLFF. J is TRBJ1-4 and V is TRBV29-1, with D unresolved. Germline loops: CDR1 SQVTM, CDR2 ANQGSEA. This CDR3 has 13 residues.

The rearrangement uses TRBV5-4 and TRBJ2-1; no reliable D call. This CDR3 region has 13 residues. Germline CDR1 is SGHNT and CDR2 is YYREEE (reference sequence). V was shortened by 4 bases and J by 7 bases, with 12 bases between the two germline ends. The CDR3, as DNA: TGTGCCAGCAGCCCTGAGGCGGTTAATGAGCAGTTCTTC. Its protein is CASSPEAVNEQFF.